This TCR beta chain was sequenced for a study of PD-L1 blockade in urothelial cancer. CDR3 size: 16 residues. Trimming pared 4 bases from V and 0 bases from J, leaving 13 bases between. Germline lookup yields CDR1 SNHLY and CDR2 FYNNEI. The protocol was immunoSEQ multiplex PCR, while the TCRdb copy is restricted to in-frame clones and leaves out a portion. The sample contains tens of thousands of clones, just over 85% of which appear only once. The sequence came from a man aged 50-60 years with urothelial cancer. The rearrangement joins TRBV2 to TRBJ2-4, with a possible D match to TRBD2 (5 bases). The starting material was PBMCs, obtained around atezolizumab (anti-PD-L1) treatment. CDR3 in amino acids: CASSVRGFEAKNIQYF. The DNA for the CDR3 is TGTGCCAGCAGTGTTAGAGGGTTCGAAGCCAAAAACATTCAGTACTTC.